This T cell receptor beta chain derives from a study of response to subunit inactivated influenza vaccine. Study-wide findings and caveats: A suggestion made by the authors is that each seasonal influenza vaccination recruits few new T cells.

This clonotype has ten or more counts. What it binds is not known. TCRdb passed the RT-PCR reads through MiXCR, listing each CDR3 protein once. The data show about 780,000 distinct CDR3 sequences, about 18% seen once. V was clipped by 2 bases and J by 3 bases, with 26 bases between them. The CDR3 length is 19 residues. CDR1 and CDR2 (germline): DFQATT, SNEGSKA (reference sequence). The gene calls are TRBV20-1 and TRBJ2-1, with D unresolved. The sample in question was PBMCs from blood, obtained roughly 5 days after vaccination. The TCR originated in a man over 45 who received an inactivated influenza vaccine. The CDR3 reads CSARPSAIGPSADYNEQFF. The CDR3 region has the DNA TGCAGTGCTAGACCATCCGCTATAGGGCCTTCCGCGGACTACAATGAGCAGTTCTTC.